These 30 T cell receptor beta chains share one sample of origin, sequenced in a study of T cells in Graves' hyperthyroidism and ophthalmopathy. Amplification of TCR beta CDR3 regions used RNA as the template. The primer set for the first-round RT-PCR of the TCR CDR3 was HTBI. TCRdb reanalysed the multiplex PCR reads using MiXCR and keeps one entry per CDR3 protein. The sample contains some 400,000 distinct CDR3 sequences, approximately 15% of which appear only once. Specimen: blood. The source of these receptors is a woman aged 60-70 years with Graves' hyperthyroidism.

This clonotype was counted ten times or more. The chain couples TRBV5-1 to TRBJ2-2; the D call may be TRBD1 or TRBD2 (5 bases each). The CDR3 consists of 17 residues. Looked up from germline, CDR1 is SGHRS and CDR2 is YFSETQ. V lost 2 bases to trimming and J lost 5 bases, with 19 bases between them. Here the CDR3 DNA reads TGCGCCAGCAGCTTAAGAGGGGACCCTCATCTTACCGGGGAGCTGTTTTTT. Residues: CASSLRGDPHLTGELFF.

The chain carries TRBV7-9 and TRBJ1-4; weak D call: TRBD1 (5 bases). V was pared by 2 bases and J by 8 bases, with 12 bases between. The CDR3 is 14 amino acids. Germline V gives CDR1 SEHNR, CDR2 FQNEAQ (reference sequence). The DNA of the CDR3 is TGTGCCAGCAGCTTATTGGGGCCCCAGGAAAAACTGTTTTTT. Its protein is CASSLLGPQEKLFF. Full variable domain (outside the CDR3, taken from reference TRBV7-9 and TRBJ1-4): DTGVSQNPRHKITKRGQNVTFRCDPISEHNRLYWYRQTLGQGPEFLTYFQNEAQLEKSRLLSDRFSAERPKGSFSTLEIQRTEQGDSAMYLCASSLLGPQEKLFFGSGTQLSVL.

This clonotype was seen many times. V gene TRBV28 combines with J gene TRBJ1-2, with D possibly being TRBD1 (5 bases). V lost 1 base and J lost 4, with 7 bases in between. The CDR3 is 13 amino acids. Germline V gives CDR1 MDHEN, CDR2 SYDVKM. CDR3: CASSLYRSYGYTF. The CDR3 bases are TGTGCCAGCAGTTTATACAGGTCCTATGGCTACACCTTC.

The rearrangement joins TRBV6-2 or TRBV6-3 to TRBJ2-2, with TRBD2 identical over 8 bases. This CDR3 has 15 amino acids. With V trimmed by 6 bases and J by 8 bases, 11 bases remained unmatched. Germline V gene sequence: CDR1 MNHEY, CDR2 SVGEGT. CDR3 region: CASRPRGGAGGELFF. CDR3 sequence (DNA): TGTGCCAGCAGGCCCCGGGGGGGGGCTGGGGGGGAGCTGTTTTTT.

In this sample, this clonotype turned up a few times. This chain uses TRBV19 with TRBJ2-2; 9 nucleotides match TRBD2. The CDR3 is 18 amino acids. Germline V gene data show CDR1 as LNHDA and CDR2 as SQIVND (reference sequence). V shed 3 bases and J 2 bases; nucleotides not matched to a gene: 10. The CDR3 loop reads CASSIGGGLAGNTGELFF. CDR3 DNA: TGTGCCAGTAGTATCGGGGGGGGTCTAGCGGGAAACACCGGGGAGCTGTTTTTT.

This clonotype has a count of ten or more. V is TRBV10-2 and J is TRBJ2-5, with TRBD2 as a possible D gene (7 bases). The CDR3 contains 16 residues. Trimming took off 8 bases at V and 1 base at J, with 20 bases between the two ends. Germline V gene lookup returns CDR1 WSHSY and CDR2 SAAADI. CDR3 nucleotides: TGCGCCAGCGGAGGGGGGGTAGCGGGCCCCCAAGAGACCCAGTACTTC. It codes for CASGGGVAGPQETQYF.

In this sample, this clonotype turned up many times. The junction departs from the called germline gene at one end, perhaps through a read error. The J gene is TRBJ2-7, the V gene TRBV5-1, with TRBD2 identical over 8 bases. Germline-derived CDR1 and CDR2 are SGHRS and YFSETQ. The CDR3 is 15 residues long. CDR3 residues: CASSLGLAGSYEQYF. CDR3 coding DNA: TGTGCCAGCAGCTTAGGGTTAGCGGGGAGCTACGAGCAGTACTTC.

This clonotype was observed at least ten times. CDR3 sequence: CASSQGRENGNTEAFF. Here the CDR3 DNA reads TGTGCCAGCAGCCAGGGTAGGGAAAATGGGAACACTGAAGCTTTCTTT. The rearrangement joins TRBV3-1 to TRBJ1-1; D ambiguous. Between the trimmed V and J ends, which lost 3 bases and 1 base, there was a span of 15 bases. The CDR3 contains 16 residues. Germline CDR1 is LGHDT and CDR2 is YNNKEL (reference sequence).

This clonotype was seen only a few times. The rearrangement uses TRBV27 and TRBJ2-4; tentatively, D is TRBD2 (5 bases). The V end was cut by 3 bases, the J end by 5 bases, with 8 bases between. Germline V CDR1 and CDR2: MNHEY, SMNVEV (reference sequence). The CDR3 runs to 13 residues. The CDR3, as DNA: TGTGCCAGCAGTTTGAGGGTGGAAAACATTCAGTACTTC. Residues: CASSLRVENIQYF.

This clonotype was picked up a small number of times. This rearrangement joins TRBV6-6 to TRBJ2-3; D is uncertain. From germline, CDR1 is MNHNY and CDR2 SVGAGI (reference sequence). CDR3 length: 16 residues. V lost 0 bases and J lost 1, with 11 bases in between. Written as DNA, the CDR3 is TGTGCCAGCAGTTACTCGAATAGCCTCGGCACAGATACGCAGTATTTT. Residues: CASSYSNSLGTDTQYF.

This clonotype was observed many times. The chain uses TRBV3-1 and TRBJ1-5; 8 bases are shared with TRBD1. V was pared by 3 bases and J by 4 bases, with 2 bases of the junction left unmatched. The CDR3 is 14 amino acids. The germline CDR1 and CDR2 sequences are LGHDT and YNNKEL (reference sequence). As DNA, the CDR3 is TGTGCCAGCAGCCAGACAGGGGATAATCAGCCCCAGCATTTT. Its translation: CASSQTGDNQPQHF. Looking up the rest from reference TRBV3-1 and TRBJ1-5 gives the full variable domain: DTAVSQTPKYLVTQMGNDKSIKCEQNLGHDTMYWYKQDSKKFLKIMFSYNNKELIINETVPNRFSPKSPDKAHLNLHINSLELGDSAVYFCASSQTGDNQPQHFGDGTRLSIL.

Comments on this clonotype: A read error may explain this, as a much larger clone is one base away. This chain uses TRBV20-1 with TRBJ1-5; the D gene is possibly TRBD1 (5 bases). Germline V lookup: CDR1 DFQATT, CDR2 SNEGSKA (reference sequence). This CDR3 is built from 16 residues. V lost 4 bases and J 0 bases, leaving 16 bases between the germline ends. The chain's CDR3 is CSAIRDGRISNQPQHF. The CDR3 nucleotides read TGCAGTGCTATCCGGGACGGACGTATTAGCAATCAGCCCCAGCATTTT.

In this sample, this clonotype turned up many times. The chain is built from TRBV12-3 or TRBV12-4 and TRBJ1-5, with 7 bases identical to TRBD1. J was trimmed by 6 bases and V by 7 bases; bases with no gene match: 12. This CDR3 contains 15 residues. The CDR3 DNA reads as TGTGCCAGCACCCGAGGGGACAGATCGTTTCAGCCCCAGCATTTT. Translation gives CASTRGDRSFQPQHF.

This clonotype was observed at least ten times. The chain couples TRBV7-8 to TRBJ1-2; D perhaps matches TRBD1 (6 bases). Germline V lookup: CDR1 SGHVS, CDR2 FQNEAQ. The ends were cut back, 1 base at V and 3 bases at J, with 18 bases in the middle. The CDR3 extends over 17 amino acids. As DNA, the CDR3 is TGTGCCAGCAGCTTAGGCGCGTCCAGAACAGGGCACTATGGCTACACCTTC. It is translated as CASSLGASRTGHYGYTF.

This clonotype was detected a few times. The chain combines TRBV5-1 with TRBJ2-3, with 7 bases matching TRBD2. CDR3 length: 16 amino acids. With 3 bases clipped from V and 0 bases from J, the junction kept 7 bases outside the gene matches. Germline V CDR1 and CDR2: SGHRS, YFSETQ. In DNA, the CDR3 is TGCGCCAGCAGCTCCGGGGCTAGCGGTAGCACAGATACGCAGTATTTT. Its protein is CASSSGASGSTDTQYF.

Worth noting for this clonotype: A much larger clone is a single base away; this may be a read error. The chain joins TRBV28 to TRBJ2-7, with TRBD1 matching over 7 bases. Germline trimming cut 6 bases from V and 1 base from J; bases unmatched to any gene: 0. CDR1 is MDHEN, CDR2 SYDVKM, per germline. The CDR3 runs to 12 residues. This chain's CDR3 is CASRTGSYEQYF. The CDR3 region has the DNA TGTGCCAGCAGGACAGGGTCCTACGAGCAGTACTTC.

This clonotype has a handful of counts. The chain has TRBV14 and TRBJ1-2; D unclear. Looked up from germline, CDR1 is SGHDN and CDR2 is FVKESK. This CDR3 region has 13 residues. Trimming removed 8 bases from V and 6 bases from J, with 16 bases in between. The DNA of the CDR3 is TGTGCCAGCTCCCAGCAGCTCAGAGATGGCTACACCTTC. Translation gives CASSQQLRDGYTF. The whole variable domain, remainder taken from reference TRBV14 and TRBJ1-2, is EAGVTQFPSHSVIEKGQTVTLRCDPISGHDNLYWYRRVMGKEIKFLLHFVKESKQDESGMPNNRFLAERTGGTYSTLKVQPAELEDSGVYFCASSQQLRDGYTFGSGTRLTVV.

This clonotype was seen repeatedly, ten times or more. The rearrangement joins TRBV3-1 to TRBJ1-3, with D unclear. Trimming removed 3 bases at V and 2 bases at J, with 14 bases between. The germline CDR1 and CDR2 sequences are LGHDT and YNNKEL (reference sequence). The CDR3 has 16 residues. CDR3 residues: CASSQKPGTTGNTIYF. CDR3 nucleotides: TGTGCCAGCAGCCAGAAGCCGGGCACAACTGGAAACACCATATATTTT.

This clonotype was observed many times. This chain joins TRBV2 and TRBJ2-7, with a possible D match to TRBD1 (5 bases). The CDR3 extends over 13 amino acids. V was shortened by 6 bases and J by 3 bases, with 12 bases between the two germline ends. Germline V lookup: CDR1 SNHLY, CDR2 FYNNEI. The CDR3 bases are TGTGCCAGCAGGGAAAGGACACTCTACGAGCAGTACTTC. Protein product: CASRERTLYEQYF.

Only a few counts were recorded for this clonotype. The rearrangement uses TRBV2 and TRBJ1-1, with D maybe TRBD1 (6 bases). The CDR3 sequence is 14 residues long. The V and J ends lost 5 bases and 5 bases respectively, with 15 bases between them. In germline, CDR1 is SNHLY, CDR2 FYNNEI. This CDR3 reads CASSSGGRGTEAFF. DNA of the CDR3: TGTGCCAGCAGTAGTGGGGGGCGTGGGACTGAAGCTTTCTTT. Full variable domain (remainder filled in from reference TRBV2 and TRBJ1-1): EPEVTQTPSHQVTQMGQEVILRCVPISNHLYFYWYRQILGQKVEFLVSFYNNEISEKSEIFDDQFSVERPDGSNFTLKIRSTKLEDSAMYFCASSSGGRGTEAFFGQGTRLTVV.

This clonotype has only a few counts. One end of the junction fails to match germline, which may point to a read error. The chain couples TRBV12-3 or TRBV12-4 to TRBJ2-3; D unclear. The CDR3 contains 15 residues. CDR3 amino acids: CASSFGLVSTETQYF. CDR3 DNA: TGTGCCAGCAGTTTTGGGCTAGTAAGCACAGAAACGCAGTATTTT.

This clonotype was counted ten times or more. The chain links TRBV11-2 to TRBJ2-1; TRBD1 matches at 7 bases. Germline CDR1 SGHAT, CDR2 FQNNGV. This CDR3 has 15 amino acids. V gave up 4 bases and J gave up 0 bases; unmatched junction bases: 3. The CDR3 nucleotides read TGTGCCAGCAGCTCAGGGGGAAGCTCCTACAATGAGCAGTTCTTC. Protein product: CASSSGGSSYNEQFF.

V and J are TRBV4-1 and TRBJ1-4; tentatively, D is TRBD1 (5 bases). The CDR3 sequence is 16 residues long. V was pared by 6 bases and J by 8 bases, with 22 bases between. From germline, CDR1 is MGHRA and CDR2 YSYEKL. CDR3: CASRRTSQGGEEKLFF. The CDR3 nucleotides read TGCGCCAGCAGACGAACTTCCCAGGGAGGAGAGGAAAAACTGTTTTTT.

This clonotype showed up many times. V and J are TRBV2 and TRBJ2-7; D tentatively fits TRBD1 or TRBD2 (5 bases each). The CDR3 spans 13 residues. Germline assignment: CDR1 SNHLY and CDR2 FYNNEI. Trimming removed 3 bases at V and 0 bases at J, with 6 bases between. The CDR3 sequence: CASSDGTSYEQYF. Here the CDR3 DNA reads TGTGCCAGCAGTGACGGGACCTCCTACGAGCAGTACTTC.

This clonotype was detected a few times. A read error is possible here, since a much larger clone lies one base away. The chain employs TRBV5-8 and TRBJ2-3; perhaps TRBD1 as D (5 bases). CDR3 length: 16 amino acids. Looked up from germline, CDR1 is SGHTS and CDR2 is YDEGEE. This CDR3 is CTSTLGLETSTDTQYF. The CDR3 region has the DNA TGTACCAGCACCCTGGGGCTGGAGACTAGCACAGATACGCAGTATTTT.

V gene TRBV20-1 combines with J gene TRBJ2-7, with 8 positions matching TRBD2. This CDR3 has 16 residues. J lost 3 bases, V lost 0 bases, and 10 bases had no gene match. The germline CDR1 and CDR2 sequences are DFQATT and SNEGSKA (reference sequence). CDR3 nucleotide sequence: TGCAGTGCTAGAGATAGTTCAGCGGGAGCGAACTACGAGCAGTACTTC. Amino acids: CSARDSSAGANYEQYF.

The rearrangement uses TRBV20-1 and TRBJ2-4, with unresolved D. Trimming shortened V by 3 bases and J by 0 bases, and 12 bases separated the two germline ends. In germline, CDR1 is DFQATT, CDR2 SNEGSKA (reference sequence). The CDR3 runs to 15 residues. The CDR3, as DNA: TGCAGTGCTAGGGAACCCAAAATAGCCAAAAACATTCAGTACTTC. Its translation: CSAREPKIAKNIQYF.

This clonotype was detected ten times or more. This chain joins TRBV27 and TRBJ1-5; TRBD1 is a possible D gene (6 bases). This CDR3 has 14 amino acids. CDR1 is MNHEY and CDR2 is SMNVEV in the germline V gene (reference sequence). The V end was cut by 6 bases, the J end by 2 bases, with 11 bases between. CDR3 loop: CASRQGGGNQPQHF. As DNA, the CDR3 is TGTGCCAGCAGACAGGGAGGGGGCAATCAGCCCCAGCATTTT.

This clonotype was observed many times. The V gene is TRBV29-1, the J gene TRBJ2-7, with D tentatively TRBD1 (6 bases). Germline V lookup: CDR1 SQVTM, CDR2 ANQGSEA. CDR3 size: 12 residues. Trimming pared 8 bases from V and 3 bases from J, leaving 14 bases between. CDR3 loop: CSSRDKFYEQYF. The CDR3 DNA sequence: TGCAGCTCAAGGGACAAGTTCTACGAGCAGTACTTC.

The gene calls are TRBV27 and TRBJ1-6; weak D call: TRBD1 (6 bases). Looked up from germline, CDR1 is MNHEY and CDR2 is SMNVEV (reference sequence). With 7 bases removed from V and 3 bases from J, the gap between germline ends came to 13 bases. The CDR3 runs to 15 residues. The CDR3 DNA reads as TGTGCCAGCAAGGGGGGGGGGTTCTATAATTCACCCCTCCACTTT. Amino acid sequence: CASKGGGFYNSPLHF.